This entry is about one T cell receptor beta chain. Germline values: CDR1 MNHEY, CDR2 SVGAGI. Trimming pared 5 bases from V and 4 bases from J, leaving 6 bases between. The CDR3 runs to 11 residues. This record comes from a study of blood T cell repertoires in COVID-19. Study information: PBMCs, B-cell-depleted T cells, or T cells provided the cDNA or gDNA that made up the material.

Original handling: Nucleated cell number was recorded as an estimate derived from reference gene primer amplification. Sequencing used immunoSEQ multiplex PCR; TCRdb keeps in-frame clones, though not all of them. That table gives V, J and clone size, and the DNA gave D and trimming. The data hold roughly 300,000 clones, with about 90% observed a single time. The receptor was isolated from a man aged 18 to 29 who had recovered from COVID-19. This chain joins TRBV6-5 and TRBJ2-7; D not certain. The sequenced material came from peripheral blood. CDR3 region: CASSPRYEQYF. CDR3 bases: TGTGCCAGCAGTCCCCGGTACGAGCAGTACTTC.